This T cell receptor beta chain was observed in a study of blood T cell repertoires in COVID-19. On the study more broadly: Sites across the United States, Italy and Spain contributed samples from acute and convalescent COVID-19. In each case, the material was cDNA or gDNA derived from T cells, B-cell-depleted T cells, or PBMCs.

Trimming removed 5 bases from V and 10 bases from J; junction bases left unmatched: 11. Germline V gene data show CDR1 as SGHNT and CDR2 as YYREEE (reference sequence). CDR3 length equals 14 residues. Authors' methods: For nucleated cells, counts were estimated from reference gene primer amplification. Using immunoSEQ multiplex PCR, the repertoire was profiled, and TCRdb retains in-frame clones only, with some absent. That table is the source of V, J and clone size, and D and trimming were worked out from the DNA. The table has roughly 150,000 clones, roughly 84% seen once. The origin of this receptor is an elderly woman with active or convalescent COVID-19. V is TRBV5-4 and J is TRBJ2-1; 8 bases map to TRBD2. Source material: peripheral blood. CDR3 sequence (DNA): TGTGCCAGCAGACTTACCGGGGGGGAGGGCGAGCAGTTCTTC. Amino acid sequence: CASRLTGGEGEQFF.